One T cell receptor (beta chain) is described in this entry. What it binds is unknown. The data were taken from a study of T cell responses to AZD1222 COVID-19 vaccine. Study conclusions and caveats: Nearly half of spike-specific TCRs reportedly target variant regions that are unmutated in the B.1.351 and B.1.1.7 variants. Donor demographics were predominantly white British with a female majority; clonal diversity may be underestimated. Spike as a whole was targeted by vaccine-associated CD4 TCRs, dominant at 160-218 and 743-854.

Sequencing was performed with immunoSEQ multiplex PCR; in TCRdb, only in-frame clones are kept and a portion is missing. The sample holds about 120,000 clones, 70% to 85% seen once. J gave up 3 bases and V 4 bases, and 1 base lay outside the gene matches. CDR3 length: 13 residues. Germline V gives CDR1 SQVTM, CDR2 ANQGSEA. The sequences come from peripheral blood, collected 28 days after the second AZD1222 dose. The clonotype comes from an adult who received the AZD1222 COVID-19 vaccine. The gene calls are TRBV29-1 and TRBJ2-5; 11 bases line up with TRBD2. In DNA, the CDR3 is TGCAGCGTTGCTAGCGGGGGGAAAGAGACCCAGTACTTC. It codes for CSVASGGKETQYF.